This TCR beta chain was profiled in a study of memory CD4+ T cells and cytomegalovirus serostatus. Germline-derived CDR1 and CDR2 are MNHEY and SMNVEV (reference sequence). This CDR3 spans 15 amino acids. With 6 bases clipped from V and 2 bases from J, the junction kept 9 bases outside the gene matches. Single viable CD3+CD4+CD8-CD45RO+ cells were sorted as the memory CD4+ T cells. Sequencing used immunoSEQ multiplex PCR; TCRdb keeps in-frame clones, though not all of them. The table has some 26,000 clones, about 80% seen once. This chain uses TRBV27 with TRBJ2-7; 8 bases match TRBD1. The clonotype comes from an adult in good health and CMV-seronegative. The specimen sequenced was memory CD4+ T cells from blood. The DNA for the CDR3 is TGTGCCAGCAGCCCTCGGACAGGGTCAACCTACGAGCAGTACTTC. The encoded protein is CASSPRTGSTYEQYF.